These 21 T cell receptor beta chains originate from one sample sequenced in a study of T cell repertoires in cytomegalovirus infection. TCRdb re-derived calls from the reads in MiXCR, one entry per CDR3 protein. This table holds tens of thousands of distinct CDR3 sequences, around a fifth found once. The antigens these receptors bind are not known. The material sequenced was CD8+ T cells from cultured PBMCs, taken from culture after CMV antigen stimulation. The receptors here all came from a human donor in good health (CMV status not recorded). Some clones in this sample may be carry-over from other donors' samples.

This clonotype was seen only a few times. This chain connects TRBV20-1 to TRBJ2-3; no firm D call. Per the germline V gene, CDR1 is DFQATT and CDR2 is SNEGSKA (reference sequence). V dropped 3 bases and J dropped 6 bases, with 19 bases sitting between them. CDR3 length equals 15 residues. The CDR3 protein is CSASGPGRRRDTQYF. The CDR3 coding sequence is TGCAGTGCTAGCGGACCCGGGCGGCGAAGGGATACGCAGTATTTT.

The chain couples TRBV20-1 to TRBJ2-7; D ambiguous. The V gene's germline CDR1 is DFQATT and CDR2 SNEGSKA (reference sequence). Trimming removed 5 bases at V and 2 bases at J, with 13 bases between. This CDR3 is built from 13 residues. The CDR3 DNA reads TGCAGTGCTCAGATGTCGGAACCCTACGAGCAGTACTTC. This encodes CSAQMSEPYEQYF.

Relative to its sample, this clonotype is medium-sized. V and J are TRBV9 and TRBJ1-2; TRBD1 matches at 9 bases. Germline V lookup: CDR1 SGDLS, CDR2 YYNGEE. J gave up 8 bases and V 0 bases, and 8 bases lay outside the gene matches. CDR3 length: 15 residues. The CDR3 protein is CASSVEDRGWEGYTF. CDR3 bases: TGTGCCAGCAGCGTAGAGGACAGGGGTTGGGAGGGCTACACCTTC. Variable domain in full (rest from reference TRBV9 and TRBJ1-2): DSGVTQTPKHLITATGQRVTLRCSPRSGDLSVYWYQQSLDQGLQFLIQYYNGEERAKGNILERFSAQQFPDLHSELNLSSLELGDSALYFCASSVEDRGWEGYTFGSGTRLTVV.

This clonotype was seen a handful of times. This chain links TRBV7-2 with TRBJ1-2, with a weak D call TRBD1 (5 bases). With 6 bases removed from V and 0 bases from J, the gap between germline ends came to 8 bases. The CDR3 sequence is 13 residues long. Germline-derived CDR1 and CDR2 are SGHTA and FQGNSA. Here the CDR3 DNA reads TGTGCCAGCAGAATGGGGCCTAACTATGGCTACACCTTC. Protein sequence: CASRMGPNYGYTF. Looking up the rest from reference TRBV7-2 and TRBJ1-2 gives the full variable domain: GAGVSQSPSNKVTEKGKDVELRCDPISGHTALYWYRQSLGQGLEFLIYFQGNSAPDKSGLPSDRFSAERTGGSVSTLTIQRTQQEDSAVYLCASRMGPNYGYTFGSGTRLTVV.

This clonotype was detected many times. The V and J genes are TRBV7-6 and TRBJ1-2; D remains ambiguous. Between the trimmed V and J ends, which lost 5 bases and 7 bases, there was a span of 17 bases. The germline V gene encodes CDR1 SGHVS and CDR2 FNYEAQ. The CDR3 extends over 14 amino acids. The CDR3 nucleotides read TGTGCCAGCAGCCCAACCGAGACACAAGGTGGCTACACCTTC. Its translation is CASSPTETQGGYTF.

This clonotype was observed many times. The chain has TRBV5-6 and TRBJ2-1; D is perhaps TRBD1 or TRBD2 (6 bases each). V lost 5 bases, J lost 1 base, and 16 bases lay in between. Germline CDR1 SGHDT, CDR2 YYEEEE. This CDR3 spans 16 amino acids. The CDR3: CASSSLTGRSYNEQFF. The CDR3 region has the DNA TGTGCCAGCAGTTCGCTTACAGGGAGGTCCTACAATGAGCAGTTCTTC.

The rearrangement uses TRBV7-8 and TRBJ1-1; D call uncertain. V lost 5 bases, J lost 2 bases, and 12 bases lay in between. The V gene's germline CDR1 is SGHVS and CDR2 FQNEAQ. This CDR3 is built from 14 residues. This CDR3 reads CASSPEELNTEAFF. The CDR3 nucleotides are TGTGCCAGCAGCCCCGAGGAGCTAAACACTGAAGCTTTCTTT.

The chain links TRBV7-9 to TRBJ1-1, with D hard to call. From germline, CDR1 is SEHNR and CDR2 FQNEAQ (reference sequence). The CDR3 sequence is 12 residues long. V lost 1 base, J lost 7 bases, and 7 bases lay in between. The DNA of the CDR3 is TGTGCCAGCAGCTTAGGCCGACGTGAAGCTTTCTTT. This encodes CASSLGRREAFF.

This sequence joins TRBV27 and TRBJ2-6, with D tentatively TRBD2 (5 bases). The germline V gene encodes CDR1 MNHEY and CDR2 SMNVEV (reference sequence). V gave up 6 bases and J gave up 1 base, with 10 bases separating them. This CDR3 contains 15 residues. The CDR3 DNA sequence: TGTGCCAGCAGGACCCCGGGGTCTGGGGCCAACGTCCTGACTTTC. Translating gives CASRTPGSGANVLTF.

The V gene is TRBV19, the J gene TRBJ1-3; no definite D call. Trimming shortened V by 0 bases and J by 4 bases, and 7 bases separated the two germline ends. Germline V gives CDR1 LNHDA, CDR2 SQIVND (reference sequence). The CDR3 has 14 amino acids. The CDR3 sequence is CASSIDAGGNTIYF. DNA for the CDR3: TGTGCCAGTAGTATAGACGCGGGGGGAAACACCATATATTTT.

J is TRBJ1-1 and V is TRBV7-2; a possible D gene is TRBD1 (5 bases). Germline lookup yields CDR1 SGHTA and CDR2 FQGNSA. The germline V and J ends were trimmed by 4 bases and 2 bases, with 8 bases remaining between them. This CDR3 contains 13 residues. CDR3 coding DNA: TGTGCCAGCAGCTGGGGGGGTAACACTGAAGCTTTCTTT. Its protein is CASSWGGNTEAFF.

This clonotype was found a few times. This chain uses TRBV27 with TRBJ2-6; no reliable D call. CDR1 and CDR2 from the germline V gene are MNHEY and SMNVEV (reference sequence). The CDR3 extends over 15 amino acids. Trimming removed 2 bases from V and 0 bases from J, with 5 bases in between. The CDR3 protein is CASSLLPSGANVLTF. CDR3 DNA sequence: TGTGCCAGCAGTTTACTCCCCTCTGGGGCCAACGTCCTGACTTTC.

The CDR3 sequence is CASSPGGDTEAFF. CDR3 coding DNA: TGTGCCAGCAGCCCGGGTGGGGACACTGAAGCTTTCTTT. The chain uses TRBV9 and TRBJ1-1; D ambiguous. Germline V gene sequence: CDR1 SGDLS, CDR2 YYNGEE. This CDR3 contains 13 residues. V shed 4 bases and J shed 3 bases, with 10 bases lying between them.

The chain carries TRBV20-1 and TRBJ1-1; maybe TRBD1 (5 bases). CDR3 size: 14 residues. Between the trimmed V and J ends, which lost 6 bases and 5 bases, there was a span of 19 bases. The germline CDR1 and CDR2 sequences are DFQATT and SNEGSKA (reference sequence). The CDR3 spells CSAHRLGEVTEAFF. CDR3 DNA sequence: TGCAGTGCCCACCGGCTGGGGGAGGTTACTGAAGCTTTCTTT.

At least ten counts were recorded for this clonotype. The CDR3: CASSLESARGRLGANVLTF. The CDR3 region has the DNA TGTGCCAGCAGCTTAGAATCGGCCAGGGGCAGGCTCGGGGCCAACGTCCTGACTTTC. This rearrangement joins TRBV7-2 to TRBJ2-6; D is possibly TRBD1 (6 bases). This CDR3 spans 19 amino acids. In germline, CDR1 is SGHTA, CDR2 FQGNSA. V was clipped by 1 base and J by 4 bases, with 20 bases between them.

The chain is built from TRBV7-6 and TRBJ2-5; tentatively, D is TRBD1 (5 bases). The CDR3 totals 15 residues. The germline V gene encodes CDR1 SGHVS and CDR2 FNYEAQ. Trimming cost V 2 bases and J 2 bases, with 12 bases left between them. CDR3 region: CASSLLQTAQETQYF. CDR3 nucleotides: TGTGCCAGCAGCTTACTCCAGACAGCTCAAGAGACCCAGTACTTC.

This chain joins TRBV7-8 and TRBJ2-7; D not certain. Germline V gene lookup returns CDR1 SGHVS and CDR2 FQNEAQ. Trimming took off 3 bases at V and 4 bases at J, with 10 bases between the two ends. CDR3 size: 13 residues. This CDR3 is CASSLRSLYEQYF. The CDR3 DNA sequence: TGTGCCAGCAGCTTGCGGTCCCTATACGAGCAGTACTTC.

The CDR3 nucleotides read TGTGCCAGCAGCCTAGGGACAGTAGATCAGCCCCAGCATTTT. Translated: CASSLGTVDQPQHF. The chain combines TRBV7-8 with TRBJ1-5; 7 bases are a match to TRBD1. Germline loops: CDR1 SGHVS, CDR2 FQNEAQ. Unmatched junction bases numbered 6, after V lost 5 bases and J lost 5 bases. The CDR3 covers 14 residues.

The chain links TRBV7-2 to TRBJ1-5, with D possibly matching TRBD1 (6 bases). CDR3 length: 13 amino acids. CDR1 SGHTA and CDR2 FQGNSA come from the germline V gene. Trimming took off 6 bases at V and 4 bases at J, with 10 bases between the two ends. The CDR3 DNA is TGTGCCAGCAGGCGGACAGTTAATCAGCCCCAGCATTTT. Its protein product is CASRRTVNQPQHF.

The gene calls are TRBV7-2 and TRBJ1-2; D gene ambiguous. V was pared by 2 bases and J by 8 bases, with 9 bases between. The CDR3 runs to 12 residues. Per the germline V gene, CDR1 is SGHTA and CDR2 is FQGNSA. The CDR3 DNA follows: TGTGCCAGCAGCTTACGAGAATGGGGCTACACCTTC. Translation: CASSLREWGYTF.

The V and J genes are TRBV2 and TRBJ2-7; possibly TRBD2 for D (5 bases). The CDR3 is 13 amino acids. V shed 5 bases and J shed 5 bases, with 13 bases lying between them. The germline gives CDR1 SNHLY, CDR2 FYNNEI. CDR3 bases: TGTGCCAGCAGTAGCGGTTCCGGGGACGAGCAGTACTTC. Protein product: CASSSGSGDEQYF.